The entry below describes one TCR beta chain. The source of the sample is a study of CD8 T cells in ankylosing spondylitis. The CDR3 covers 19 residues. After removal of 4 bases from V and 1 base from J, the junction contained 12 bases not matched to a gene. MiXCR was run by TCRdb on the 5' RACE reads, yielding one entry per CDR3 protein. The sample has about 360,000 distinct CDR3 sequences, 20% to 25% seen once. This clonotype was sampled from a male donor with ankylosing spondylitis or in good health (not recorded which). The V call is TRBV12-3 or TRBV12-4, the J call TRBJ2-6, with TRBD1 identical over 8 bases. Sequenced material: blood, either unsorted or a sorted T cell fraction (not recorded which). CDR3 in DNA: TGTGCCAGCAGTTCGGGACAGGCCCCTTCTGTGTCTGGGGCCAACGTCCTGACTTTC. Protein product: CASSSGQAPSVSGANVLTF.